This T cell receptor beta chain was profiled in a study of blood T cell repertoires in COVID-19. For the study at large: The study drew acute and convalescent COVID-19 samples from the United States, Italy and Spain. Sources were T cells, B-cell-depleted T cells, or PBMCs; the material itself was cDNA or gDNA.

The CDR3 runs to 14 residues. Germline values: CDR1 SGHRS, CDR2 YFSETQ. V gave up 4 bases and J gave up 2 bases, with 12 bases separating them. How the authors handled the data: How many nucleated cells were present was estimated from reference gene primer amplification. The table came from immunoSEQ multiplex PCR; TCRdb's copy has only in-frame clones and leaves some out. That table is the source of V, J and clone size, and D and trimming were worked out from the DNA. Of about 250,000 clones in the sample, roughly 89% were seen once. Sequencing was done on a sample of peripheral blood. The receptor comes from a woman aged 25 to 45 with active or convalescent COVID-19. The V and J genes are TRBV5-1 and TRBJ1-2; no reliable D call. CDR3 residues: CASSRVGENYGYTF. CDR3 nucleotide sequence: TGCGCCAGCAGCCGAGTCGGGGAAAACTATGGCTACACCTTC.